This T cell receptor beta chain was sequenced for a study of T cell responses to AZD1222 COVID-19 vaccine (dated by TCRdb to the early 2020s). About the study as a whole: TCR sequencing was performed for 230 to 250 trial participants, of whom around 200 were given two doses of AZD1222 and some 26 were given two doses of MenACWY control vaccine. Trial participants were enrolled by age into subgroups of 18-55, 56-69 and 70-plus years, and 148, 28 and 57 TCR-sequenced participants, respectively, were included in these subgroups.

As to this clone: It lacks a known antigen. Per-nucleotide qualities are absent, and no much larger clonotype sits a single base away.

The CDR3 regions of human TCRbeta chains were analyzed by immunosequencing. Per the source publication's procedure: Repertoire TCRs were checked for matches against a reference library of SARS-CoV-2-specific TCRs that had been generated using the MIRA antigen-specificity platform. Breadth was defined as the fraction of unique TCRs that were SARS-CoV-2-associated, and depth was defined as the fraction of total T cells that were SARS-CoV-2-associated. Using the MIRA data, every spike-specific TCR was mapped to the spike region that the TCR reacted to and assigned to either a CD4 or a CD8 class. Log10-transformed breadth and depth values were compared by one-way ANOVA with Sidak's multiple comparisons tests. Entries here come from immuneACCESS through TCRdb and include only in-frame sequences with V and J called. Some clones fail to appear in such tables; in the studies checked, an unresolved V gene covers under half of the shortfall, and the cause of the remainder is unknown. V, J and clone size were drawn from that table, and D and trimming were deduced from the DNA. The sample records roughly 160,000 clones, approximately 90% of which are singletons. Roughly 4.3% of the sample comes from the top ten.

What this sample's time point label stands for: about 28 days (+/-7) after the second vaccine dose. AZD1222 recipients given second doses at about 4 weeks or at about 12 weeks were pooled, since spike-specific TCR depth and breadth were not found to differ between the two schedules. Samples from vaccinated people were obtained from the UK trials COV001 and COV002, which included a single-blind randomized controlled phase 2/3 trial of AZD1222 (ChAdOx1 nCoV-19) in healthy adults. For TCRbeta chain sequencing, PBMC samples were collected from trial participants at day 0 and at day 28 after the second dose. General findings and caveats noted by the study authors: CD4 TCRs associated with the vaccine covered the entire spike protein, and the dominant responses were in regions 160-218 and 743-854. Conclusions about previously exposed vaccinees are limited because only six or seven AZD1222 recipients were SARS-CoV-2 seropositive at baseline. Epitopes outside the regions mutated in the B.1.351 and B.1.1.7 variants were reportedly recognized by nearly half of the unique spike-specific TCRs. Because no samples from the day 14 peak response were available, repertoires could be characterized only after the peak T cell response. After two AZD1222 doses, spike-specific TCR breadth and depth were significantly higher than at day 0 and than in MenACWY recipients. The 56-69-year group was small, and its depth increase did not reach significance, likely because of low power. Most participants were white British and females outnumbered males, and the authors suggested that clonal diversity may have been underestimated.

This sequence was found in an adult who received the AZD1222 COVID-19 vaccine. Sequenced material: peripheral blood, taken 28 days after the second AZD1222 dose.

CDR3 region: CASSLSDPETQYF. The DNA sequence is given as TGTGCCAGCAGCTTAAGTGACCCAGAGACCCAGTACTTC. The chain couples TRBV7-9 to TRBJ2-5; the D gene cannot be named for sure. For CDR1 and CDR2, the germline V gene (reference sequence) lists SEHNR and FQNEAQ. Relative to germline, V is 2 bases shorter and J is 4 bases shorter, with 8 bases between their ends. The cysteine opens and the phenylalanine closes a CDR3 of 13 amino acids. Just the 39-base CDR3 DNA is kept, in frame starting at base 1. The CDR3, completed at both ends by the reference TRBV7-9 and TRBJ2-5 genes, gives the full variable domain DTGVSQNPRHKITKRGQNVTFRCDPISEHNRLYWYRQTLGQGPEFLTYFQNEAQLEKSRLLSDRFSAERPKGSFSTLEIQRTEQGDSAMYLCASSLSDPETQYFGPGTRLLVL.